This T cell receptor beta chain was retrieved from a study of T cell responses to AZD1222 COVID-19 vaccine. Notes on the study in general: With dominance at 160-218 and 743-854, vaccine-associated CD4 TCRs spanned spike. Clonal diversity may have been underestimated, and the donors were mostly white British, with more females than males.

Data came from immunoSEQ multiplex PCR; TCRdb stores just in-frame clones and leaves some out. The sample records 80,000 or so clones, roughly nine tenths being singletons. A word on this clone: The target antigen is unknown.

The CDR3 has 15 residues. J lost 3 bases, V lost 2 bases, and 5 bases had no gene match. Per germline, CDR1 SNHLY and CDR2 FYNNEI. The sequence was collected from an adult in good health. Sequencing used peripheral blood, obtained on day 0 of AZD1222 vaccination. The chain carries TRBV2 and TRBJ2-7, with 9 bases that match TRBD2. The CDR3 region is CASSERREGIYEQYF. CDR3 sequence (DNA): TGTGCCAGCAGTGAACGGCGGGAGGGCATCTACGAGCAGTACTTC.